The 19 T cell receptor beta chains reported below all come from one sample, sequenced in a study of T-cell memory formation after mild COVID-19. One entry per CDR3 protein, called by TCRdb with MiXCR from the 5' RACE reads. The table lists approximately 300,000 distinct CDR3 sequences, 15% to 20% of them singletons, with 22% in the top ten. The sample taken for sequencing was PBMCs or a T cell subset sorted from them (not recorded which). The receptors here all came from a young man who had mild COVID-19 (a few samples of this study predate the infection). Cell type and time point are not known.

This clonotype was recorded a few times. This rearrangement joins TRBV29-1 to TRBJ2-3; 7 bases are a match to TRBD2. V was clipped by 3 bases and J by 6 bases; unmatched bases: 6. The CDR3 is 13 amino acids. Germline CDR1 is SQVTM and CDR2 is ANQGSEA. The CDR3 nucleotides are TGCAGCGTTGAGACTAGCTCGGCGGATACGCAGTATTTT. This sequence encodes CSVETSSADTQYF.

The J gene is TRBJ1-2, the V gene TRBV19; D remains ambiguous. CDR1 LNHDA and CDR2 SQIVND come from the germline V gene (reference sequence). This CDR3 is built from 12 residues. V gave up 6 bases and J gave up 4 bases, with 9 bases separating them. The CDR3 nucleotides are TGTGCCAGTAGAGTTCCCCTCTATGGCTACACCTTC. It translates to CASRVPLYGYTF.

DNA for the CDR3: TGTGCCACCAGTGACATCGAGGGGCCTAATCAGCCCCAGCATTTT. It specifies CATSDIEGPNQPQHF. The chain combines TRBV24-1 with TRBJ1-5; tentatively, D is TRBD1 (5 bases). Deletions cut 4 bases from V and 4 bases from J, with 13 bases between. The CDR3 is made up of 15 amino acids. CDR1 is KGHDR and CDR2 is SFDVKD in the germline V gene.

This chain's CDR3 is CSVGGGVGSEAFF. DNA of the CDR3: TGCAGCGTTGGGGGGGGCGTGGGTTCTGAAGCTTTCTTT. The genes are TRBV29-1 and TRBJ1-1, with D perhaps matching TRBD1 (6 bases). Germline values: CDR1 SQVTM, CDR2 ANQGSEA. The CDR3 length is 13 residues. Trimming removed 4 bases from V and 6 bases from J, with 15 bases in between.

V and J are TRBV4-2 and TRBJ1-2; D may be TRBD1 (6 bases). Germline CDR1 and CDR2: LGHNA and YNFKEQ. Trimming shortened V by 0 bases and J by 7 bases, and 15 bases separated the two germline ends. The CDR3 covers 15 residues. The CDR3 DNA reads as TGTGCCAGCAGCCAAGAGGTAACAGGGAATCGTGGCTACACCTTC. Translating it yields CASSQEVTGNRGYTF.

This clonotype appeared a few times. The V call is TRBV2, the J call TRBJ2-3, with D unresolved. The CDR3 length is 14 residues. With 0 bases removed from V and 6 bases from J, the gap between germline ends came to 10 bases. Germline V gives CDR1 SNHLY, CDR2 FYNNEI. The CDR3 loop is CASSEAIGRDTQYF. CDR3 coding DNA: TGTGCCAGCAGTGAAGCTATTGGACGTGATACGCAGTATTTT.

The CDR3 here is CASSLRQGNNEQFF. CDR3 DNA: TGTGCCAGCAGCTTAAGACAGGGGAACAATGAGCAGTTCTTC. The V call is TRBV11-1, the J call TRBJ2-1, with 8 nucleotides matching TRBD1. Losses at the gene ends were 2 bases for V and 5 bases for J; bases not matched to a gene: 2. CDR1 and CDR2 from the germline V gene are SGHAT and FQDESV (reference sequence). There are 14 residues in the CDR3.

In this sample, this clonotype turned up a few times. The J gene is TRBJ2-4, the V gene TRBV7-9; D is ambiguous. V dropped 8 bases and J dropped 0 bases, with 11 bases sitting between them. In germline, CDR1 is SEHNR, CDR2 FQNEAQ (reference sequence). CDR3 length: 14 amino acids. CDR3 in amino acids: CASGPLIAKNIQYF. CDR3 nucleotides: TGTGCCAGCGGACCGCTAATAGCCAAAAACATTCAGTACTTC.

CDR3 residues: CASSADGNYGYTF. CDR3 in DNA: TGCGCCAGCAGCGCGGACGGTAACTATGGCTACACCTTC. V gene TRBV10-1 combines with J gene TRBJ1-2; no definite D call. V was pared by 6 bases and J by 1 base, with 9 bases between. The CDR3 extends over 13 amino acids. Germline CDR1 reads WNHNN; CDR2 reads SYGVQD (reference sequence).

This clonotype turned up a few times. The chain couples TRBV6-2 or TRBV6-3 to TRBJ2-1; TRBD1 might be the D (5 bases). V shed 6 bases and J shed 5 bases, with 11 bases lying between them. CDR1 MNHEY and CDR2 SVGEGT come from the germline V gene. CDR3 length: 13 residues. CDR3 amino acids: CASSPGHNNEQFF. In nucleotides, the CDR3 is TGTGCCAGCAGCCCTGGACATAACAATGAGCAGTTCTTC.

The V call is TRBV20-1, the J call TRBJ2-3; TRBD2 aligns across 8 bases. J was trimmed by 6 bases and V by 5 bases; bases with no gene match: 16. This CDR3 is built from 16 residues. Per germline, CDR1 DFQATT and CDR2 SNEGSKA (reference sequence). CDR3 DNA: TGCAGTGCTCATAAGGTCTCGAGCGGGGGTTGGGATACGCAGTATTTT. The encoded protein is CSAHKVSSGGWDTQYF.

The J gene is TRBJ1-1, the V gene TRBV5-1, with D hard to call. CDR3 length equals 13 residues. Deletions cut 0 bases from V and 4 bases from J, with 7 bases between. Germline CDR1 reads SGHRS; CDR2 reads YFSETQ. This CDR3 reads CASSLDSSTEAFF. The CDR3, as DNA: TGCGCCAGCAGCTTGGACAGTTCCACTGAAGCTTTCTTT.

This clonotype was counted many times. This CDR3 is CAISEVPGQGPPGKYF. In nucleotides, the CDR3 is TGTGCCATCAGTGAGGTTCCCGGACAGGGGCCCCCTGGGAAGTACTTC. This chain uses TRBV10-3 with TRBJ2-5, with TRBD1 identical over 9 bases. Germline V CDR1 and CDR2: ENHRY, SYGVKD. This CDR3 comprises 16 residues. The trim removed 2 bases at V and 12 bases at J, leaving 16 bases unmatched.

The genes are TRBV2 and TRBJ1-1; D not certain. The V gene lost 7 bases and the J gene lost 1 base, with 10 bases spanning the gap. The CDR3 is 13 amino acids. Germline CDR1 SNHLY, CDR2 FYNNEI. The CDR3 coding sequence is TGTGCCAGCACTCGGCCGTCGAACACTGAAGCTTTCTTT. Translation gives CASTRPSNTEAFF.

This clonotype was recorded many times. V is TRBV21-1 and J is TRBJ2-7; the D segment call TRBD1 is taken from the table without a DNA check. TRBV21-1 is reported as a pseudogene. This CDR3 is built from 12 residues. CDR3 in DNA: TGTGCCAGCAGCAAGACAGGGAACGAGCAGTACGTC. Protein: CASSKTGNEQYV.

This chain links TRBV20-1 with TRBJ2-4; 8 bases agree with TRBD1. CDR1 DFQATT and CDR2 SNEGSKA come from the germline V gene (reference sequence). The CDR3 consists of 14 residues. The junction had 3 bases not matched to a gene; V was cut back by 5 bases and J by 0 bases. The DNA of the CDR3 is TGCAGTGCTGACAGGGGTCGAGCCAAAAACATTCAGTACTTC. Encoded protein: CSADRGRAKNIQYF.

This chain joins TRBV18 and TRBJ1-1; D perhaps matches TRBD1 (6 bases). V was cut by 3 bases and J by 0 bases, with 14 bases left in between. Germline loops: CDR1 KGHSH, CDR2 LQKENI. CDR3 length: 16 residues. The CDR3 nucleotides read TGTGCCAGCTCACCTGAGGACAGTCTACTGAACACTGAAGCTTTCTTT. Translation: CASSPEDSLLNTEAFF.

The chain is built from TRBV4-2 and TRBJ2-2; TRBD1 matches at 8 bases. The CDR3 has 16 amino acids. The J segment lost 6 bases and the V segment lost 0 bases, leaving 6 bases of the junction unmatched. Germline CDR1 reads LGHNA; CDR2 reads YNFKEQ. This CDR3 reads CASSQEAGGGSGELFF. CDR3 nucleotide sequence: TGTGCCAGCAGCCAAGAGGCAGGGGGCGGCTCCGGGGAGCTGTTTTTT.

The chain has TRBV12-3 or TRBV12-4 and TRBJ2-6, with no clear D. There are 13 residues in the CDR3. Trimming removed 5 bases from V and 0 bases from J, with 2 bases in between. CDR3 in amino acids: CASSHSGANVLTF. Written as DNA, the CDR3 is TGTGCCAGCAGTCACTCTGGGGCCAACGTCCTGACTTTC.